This T cell receptor (beta chain) was sequenced in a study of blood T cell repertoires in COVID-19. This table comes from immunoSEQ multiplex PCR, and its TCRdb copy is limited to in-frame clones, with some not included. This sample yields roughly 160,000 clones, of which 85% are seen a single time; roughly 5% belongs to the top ten. The clonotype originates from a woman aged 45-65 years with COVID-19, enrolled during active disease. What was sequenced was peripheral blood.

CDR3 sequence (DNA): TGTGCCAGCAGCTTGGACGGTACGAATTCACCCCTCCACTTT. It encodes CASSLDGTNSPLHF. V and J are TRBV5-4 and TRBJ1-6, with D unclear. Per germline, CDR1 SGHNT and CDR2 YYREEE (reference sequence). The CDR3 runs to 14 residues. The germline V and J ends were trimmed by 0 bases and 7 bases, with 8 bases remaining between them.